A single sample is the source of the 2 T cell receptor beta chains below, sequenced in a study of CD8 T cells in Susac syndrome. Reverse transcription of about 0.5 to 1 ug RNA used random hexamers. TCRdb analysed the immunoSEQ multiplex PCR reads with MiXCR anew, one entry per CDR3 protein. The sample contains just under 150,000 distinct CDR3 sequences, around 94% of which appear only once. Sequenced material: CD4+ T cells from PBMCs. These receptor sequences come from a human donor in good health.

The V gene is TRBV3-1, the J gene TRBJ1-3; 7 nucleotides line up with TRBD1. J was trimmed by 5 bases and V by 3 bases; bases with no gene match: 10. This CDR3 has 16 amino acids. Germline CDR1 and CDR2: LGHDT and YNNKEL (reference sequence). The chain's CDR3 is CASSHLPQGERNTIYF. Here the CDR3 DNA reads TGTGCCAGCAGCCATCTCCCTCAGGGGGAGAGAAACACCATATATTTT.

The chain carries TRBV29-1 and TRBJ1-5; weak D call: TRBD1 (5 bases). Germline loops: CDR1 SQVTM, CDR2 ANQGSEA. Trimming shortened V by 5 bases and J by 2 bases, and 13 bases separated the two germline ends. CDR3 length: 14 residues. For the CDR3, the DNA is TGCAGCGTTTGGGACGGTCATGGCAATCAGCCCCAGCATTTT. Protein sequence: CSVWDGHGNQPQHF. The full variable domain, its missing parts supplied by reference TRBV29-1 and TRBJ1-5, is SAVISQKPSRDICQRGTSLTIQCQVDSQVTMMFWYRQQPGQSLTLIATANQGSEATYESGFVIDKFPISRPNLTFSTLTVSNMSPEDSSIYLCSVWDGHGNQPQHFGDGTRLSIL.